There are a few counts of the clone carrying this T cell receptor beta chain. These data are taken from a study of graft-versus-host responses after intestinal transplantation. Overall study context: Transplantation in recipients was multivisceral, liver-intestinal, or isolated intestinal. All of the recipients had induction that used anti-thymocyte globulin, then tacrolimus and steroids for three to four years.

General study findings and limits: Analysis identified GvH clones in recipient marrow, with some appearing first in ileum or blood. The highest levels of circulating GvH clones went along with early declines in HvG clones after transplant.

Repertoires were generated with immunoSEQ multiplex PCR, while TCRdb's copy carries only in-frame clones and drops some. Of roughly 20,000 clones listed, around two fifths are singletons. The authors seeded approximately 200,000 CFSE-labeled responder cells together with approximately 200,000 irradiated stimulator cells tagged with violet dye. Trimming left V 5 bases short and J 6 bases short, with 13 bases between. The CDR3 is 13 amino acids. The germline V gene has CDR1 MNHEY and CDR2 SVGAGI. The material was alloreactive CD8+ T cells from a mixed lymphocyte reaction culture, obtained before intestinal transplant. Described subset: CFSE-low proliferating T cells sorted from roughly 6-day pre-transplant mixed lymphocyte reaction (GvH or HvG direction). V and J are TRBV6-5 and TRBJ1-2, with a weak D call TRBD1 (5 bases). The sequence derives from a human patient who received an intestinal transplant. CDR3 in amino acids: CASSHGAVDGYTF. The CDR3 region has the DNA TGTGCCAGCAGTCACGGGGCGGTAGATGGCTACACCTTC.